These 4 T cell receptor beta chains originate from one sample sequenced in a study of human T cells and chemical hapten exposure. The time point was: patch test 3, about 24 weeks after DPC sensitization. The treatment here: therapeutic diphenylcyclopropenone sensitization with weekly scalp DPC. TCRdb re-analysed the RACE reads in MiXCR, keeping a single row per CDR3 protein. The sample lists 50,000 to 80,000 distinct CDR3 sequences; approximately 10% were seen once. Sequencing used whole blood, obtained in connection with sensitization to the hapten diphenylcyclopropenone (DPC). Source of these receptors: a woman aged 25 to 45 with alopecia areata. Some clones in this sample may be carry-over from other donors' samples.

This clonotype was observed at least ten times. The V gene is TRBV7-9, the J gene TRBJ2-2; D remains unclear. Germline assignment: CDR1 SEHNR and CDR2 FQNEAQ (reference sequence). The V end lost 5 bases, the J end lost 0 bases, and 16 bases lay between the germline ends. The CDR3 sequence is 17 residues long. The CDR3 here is CASSPSQVRANTGELFF. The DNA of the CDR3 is TGTGCCAGCAGCCCGAGCCAAGTAAGAGCGAACACCGGGGAGCTGTTTTTT.

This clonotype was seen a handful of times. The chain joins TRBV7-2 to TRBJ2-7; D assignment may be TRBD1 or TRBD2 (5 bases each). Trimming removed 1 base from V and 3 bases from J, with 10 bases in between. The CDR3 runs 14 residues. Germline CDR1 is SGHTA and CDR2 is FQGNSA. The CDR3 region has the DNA TGTGCCAGCAGCTTAGTCGAGGGGAACTACGAGCAGTACTTC. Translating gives CASSLVEGNYEQYF.

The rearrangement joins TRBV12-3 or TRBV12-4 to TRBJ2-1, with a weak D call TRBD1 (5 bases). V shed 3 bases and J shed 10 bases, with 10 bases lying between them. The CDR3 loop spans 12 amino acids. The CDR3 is CASSFFQGEQFF. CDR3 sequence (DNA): TGTGCCAGCAGTTTCTTCCAGGGAGAGCAGTTCTTC.

The CDR3 loop is CAIRPAGMGNEQYF. The CDR3 DNA is TGTGCCATCCGCCCCGCAGGGATGGGCAACGAGCAGTACTTC. This chain joins TRBV28 and TRBJ2-7; D perhaps matches TRBD1 (5 bases). The CDR3 covers 14 residues. CDR1 is MDHEN, CDR2 SYDVKM, per germline. V lost 10 bases, J lost 5 bases, and 21 bases lay in between.